These 9 T cell receptor beta chains were all obtained from the same sample, sequenced in a study of CD8+CD57+ T cells in acquired aplastic anemia. Genomic DNA was employed as the template in profiling TCR beta VDJ and CDR3. MiXCR, run by TCRdb on the reads, gives a single entry per CDR3 protein. The sample holds 250,000 to 300,000 distinct CDR3 sequences; roughly 50% are singletons and the top ten take 8%. The sample comprised sorted CD4+, CD8+, or CD8+CD57+ T cells (not recorded which) from PBMCs. The receptors derive from a human donor with severe aplastic anemia or a healthy control (not recorded which).

This clonotype was found many times. V is TRBV29-1 and J is TRBJ2-7; D uncertain. Per the germline V gene, CDR1 is SQVTM and CDR2 is ANQGSEA. V lost 4 bases and J 0 bases, leaving 10 bases between the germline ends. This CDR3 is built from 13 residues. CDR3 nucleotide sequence: TGCAGCGTTGTGGGCCGCGCCTCCTACGAGCAGTACTTC. It translates to CSVVGRASYEQYF.

This clonotype was seen only once. The chain couples TRBV25-1 to TRBJ2-1, with 13 bases matching TRBD2. The germline CDR1 and CDR2 sequences are MGHDK and SYGVNS. CDR3 length: 15 residues. V lost 7 bases to trimming and J lost 5 bases; unmatched junction nucleotides: 5. CDR3 sequence (DNA): TGTGCCAGCACCCCGGGACTAGCGGGGAACAATGAGCAGTTCTTC. It encodes CASTPGLAGNNEQFF.

CDR3 DNA: TGTGCTTTCCACGGGCGGGAGGGGCCAGATACGCAGTATTTT. It is translated as CAFHGREGPDTQYF. The rearrangement joins TRBV7-4 to TRBJ2-3, with TRBD2 matching 9 bases. This CDR3 has 14 amino acids. Germline CDR1 is SGHVT and CDR2 is SQSDAQ.

A note on this clonotype: This may come from a read error, since a much larger clone is one base off. The rearrangement joins TRBV18 to TRBJ2-7, with a possible D match to TRBD1 (5 bases). Germline CDR1 is KGHSH and CDR2 is LQKENI. CDR3 length equals 14 residues. The CDR3 loop is CASPPLRVAYEQYF. CDR3 sequence (DNA): TGTGCCAGCCCACCACTCAGGGTGGCCTACGAGCAGTACTTC.

Comment on this clonotype: An end of the junction does not agree with germline; a read error may underlie this. This rearrangement joins TRBV5-4 to TRBJ2-5; TRBD2 matches 9 bases. Germline V gene lookup returns CDR1 SGHNT and CDR2 YYREEE (reference sequence). This CDR3 spans 15 amino acids. The CDR3 DNA follows: TGTGCCGGCAGCGGAGGACTAGCGAGCCAAGAGACCCAGTACTTC. This translates into CAGSGGLASQETQYF.

The chain links TRBV7-7 to TRBJ2-1, with 9 bases aligning to TRBD2. Germline V gives CDR1 SSHAT, CDR2 FNYEAQ (reference sequence). This CDR3 comprises 14 residues. After removal of 5 bases from V and 5 bases from J, the junction contained 4 bases not matched to a gene. CDR3 loop: CASSPGTSHNEQFF. The CDR3 DNA reads TGTGCCAGCAGCCCCGGGACTAGCCACAATGAGCAGTTCTTC.

This clonotype was seen ten or more times. This sequence joins TRBV19 and TRBJ1-1; TRBD1 might be the D (6 bases). Germline V gives CDR1 LNHDA, CDR2 SQIVND (reference sequence). The CDR3 runs 13 residues. With 6 bases removed from V and 1 base from J, the gap between germline ends came to 9 bases. The CDR3 DNA reads TGTGCCAGTAGCATCAGGGGGAACACTGAAGCTTTCTTT. This sequence encodes CASSIRGNTEAFF.

This chain links TRBV5-1 with TRBJ1-2, with D uncertain. This CDR3 spans 12 amino acids. Germline V lookup: CDR1 SGHRS, CDR2 YFSETQ. V lost 4 bases and J lost 6, with 10 bases in between. CDR3 DNA: TGCGCCAGCAGCCCTTCACAAAATGGCTACACCTTC. It specifies CASSPSQNGYTF.

This chain uses TRBV7-3 with TRBJ2-1, with TRBD2 matching over 9 bases. CDR1 SGHTA and CDR2 FQGTGA come from the germline V gene. This CDR3 has 14 residues. J was trimmed by 10 bases and V by 2 bases; bases with no gene match: 6. For the CDR3, the DNA is TGTGCCAGCAGCTTAGGCGGGGGGGCAGGGGAGCAGTTCTTC. It codes for CASSLGGGAGEQFF.